The TCR beta chain under discussion was sequenced for a study of response to subunit inactivated influenza vaccine. MiXCR was run by TCRdb on the RT-PCR reads, yielding one entry per CDR3 protein. The data contain about 540,000 distinct CDR3 sequences, roughly 25% of them singletons. Per germline, CDR1 LGHNA and CDR2 YSLEER. The CDR3 has 17 amino acids. Trimming cost V 0 bases and J 5 bases, with 19 bases left between them. This clonotype was counted only a few times. These data were likewise used in another study, on T cells expressing NK-cell markers. That publication notes: It was by 5'RACE template switching with UMIs that TCR beta cDNA was made. Serological testing identified seven of the eight sequenced donors as HCMV-seropositive and one as seronegative. Dominance of the CD3+CD56-NKG2C+ fraction by these clonotypes also held in several donors. What remained unclear was the HCMV specificity of expanded NKG2C+ T cell clones.

Sequencing was performed on CD4+ T cells sorted from PBMCs, taken about 12 days after vaccination. V is TRBV4-3 and J is TRBJ1-2; TRBD1 is a possible D gene (5 bases). This clonotype was obtained from a man between 50 and 59 years old who received an inactivated influenza vaccine. The CDR3 reads CASSQDRIRDSPYGYTF. DNA of the CDR3: TGCGCCAGCAGCCAAGATCGTATTAGGGACTCACCATATGGCTACACCTTC.